This note documents a single T cell receptor (beta chain) sequence. The target of this receptor is not known. The sample holds no much larger clone one base away, and base qualities are not on file. These data come from a study of blood T cell repertoires in COVID-19 (dated by TCRdb to the early 2020s). Context from the whole study: ImmuneRACE Cohort 3 recovered participants were defined by two consecutive negative NP/OP PCR tests, healthcare professional clearance, or symptom resolution. Samples from collaborators originated in the United States, Italy and Spain and spanned both the acute and convalescent phases of COVID-19. The prospective study material was composed of cDNA or gDNA derived from T cells, B-cell-depleted T cells, or PBMCs. Deeply sampled blood TCRbeta repertoires from subjects exposed to, actively infected with, or recovered from COVID-19 were included in the dataset. The repertoires were made available in a free public database intended to serve as a resource for research on the immune response to SARS-CoV-2. Samples came from the ongoing ImmuneRACE study (first 160 participants) plus 1,254 subjects from 6 global collaborators. A de-identified subject ID, COVID-19 status, age in years and sex were almost always included in the sample metadata. Where available, HLA class I and class II types were obtained from metadata supplied by the sample provider rather than from assay-based typing.

For this chain, trimming is 1 base at the V end and 1 base at the J end, and the number of junction bases without a gene match is 10. The CDR3 has 18 amino acids, counting the end cysteine and phenylalanine. Left in the record is the CDR3 DNA by itself, 54 bases read in frame from the first base. The germline V gene specifies SGDLS as CDR1 and YYNGEE as CDR2. TCRbeta CDR3 regions were amplified from genomic DNA by means of the immunoSEQ Assay, a bias-controlled multiplex PCR. Turning to the authors' computational methods: The number of nucleated cells in each sample was estimated by amplification of reference gene primers within the assay. To quantify the absolute abundance of each unique TCRbeta CDR3 rearrangement, sequence reads were collapsed and filtered. For each sample, productive Simpson clonality was calculated as the square root of Simpson's diversity index over productive rearrangements. The immuneACCESS repertoire file appears here via TCRdb, limited to in-frame rearrangements. These files lack a portion of the clones; in checked studies, under half of the deficit traces to unresolved V genes, and the cause of the others is not known. V and J calls and clone size follow that table, whereas D and trimming were derived from the DNA. The sample data list about 150,000 clones, and roughly 78% of these were observed just once. The ten largest clonotypes hold under 20% of the sample.

In the prospective study, participants were about 18 to 95 years old, resided in 25 or so geographic areas of the United States, and were enrolled through a virtual design. Cohort assignment in the prospective study relied on participant-reported clinical history from a screening survey and a study questionnaire. Each participant in the prospective study had whole blood, serum and a nasopharyngeal or oropharyngeal swab collected by mobile phlebotomists. Additional blood draws and questionnaires over an approximately two-month period could optionally be provided by prospective study participants. Blood samples from the prospective study were shipped frozen or at room temperature prior to DNA extraction. What the work shows at the level of the full study, not this receptor alone: The amount of clinical and demographic metadata varied by source and participant and was provided uncurated.

This chain is built from TRBV9 and TRBJ1-4; 7 of the junction bases match TRBD1. Sequencing used PBMCs or T cells enriched from blood (not recorded which). This clonotype was sampled from a woman between 70 and 85 years old in a cohort exposed to, infected with or recovered from COVID-19 (not recorded which). The sequenced DNA is TGTGCCAGCAGCGTACTCCGACAGGGTCTAGGAACTAATGAAAAACTGTTTTTT. This sequence encodes CASSVLRQGLGTNEKLFF.